This is a list of T cell receptor beta chains from one sample in a study of identical twins. From the 5' RACE reads, TCRdb called clonotypes with MiXCR, one entry per CDR3 protein. The table has around 480,000 distinct CDR3 sequences, 14% seen once. These data also featured in a second study, about yellow fever vaccine responses in identical twins.

The sample was CD4+ T cells sorted from blood. The receptor source for this set is a woman aged 18-29 years in good health. The CDR3 runs from the conserved cysteine through the conserved F or W. The D gene is left open where the match is weak. Clone size is given for some rows only: seen once, a few or many times, or a class if the clone is expanded.

j_gene | d_gene | v_gene | abundance | CDR3nt | CDR3aa
TRBJ2-3 | TRBD1 | TRBV7-2 | NA | TGTGCCAGCAGCTTTACAGGGGTCACAGATACGCAGTATTTT | CASSFTGVTDTQYF
TRBJ2-3 | TRBD2 | TRBV11-1 | few | TGTGCCAGCAGCTTGGGGTCGTCAGCGGGGATCACAGATACGCAGTATTTT | CASSLGSSAGITDTQYF
TRBJ2-7 | NA | TRBV5-1 | NA | TGCGCCAGCAGCTTGGGGGGGACAACCTACGAGCAGTACTTC | CASSLGGTTYEQYF
TRBJ1-2 | NA | TRBV29-1 | NA | TGCAGCGTTGAAATGGGTCAAAACTATGGCTACACCTTC | CSVEMGQNYGYTF
TRBJ2-7 | NA | TRBV6-2/TRBV6-3 | once | TGTGCCAGCAGACCACCCCATGGACAAGGAAGGTACTACGAGCAGTACTTC | CASRPPHGQGRYYEQYF
TRBJ2-1 | NA | TRBV5-1 | NA | TGCGCCAGCAGCGGCACAAGCGGAGGGAGGAATGAGCAGTTCTTC | CASSGTSGGRNEQFF
TRBJ2-2 | TRBD1 | TRBV6-1 | few | TGTGCCAGCAGTAAACGACAGGGGGGCGCGAGCACCGGGGAGCTGTTTTTT | CASSKRQGGASTGELFF
TRBJ1-1 | NA | TRBV12-3/TRBV12-4 | many | TGTGCCAGCAGGCTACGGACGGAAGCTTTCTTT | CASRLRTEAFF
TRBJ2-7 | NA | TRBV20-1 | few | TGCAGTGCTAGTGGTCTATGGCTCTCCTACGAGCAGTACTTC | CSASGLWLSYEQYF
TRBJ2-7 | TRBD2 | TRBV28 | NA | TGTGCCAGCAGTGCCGCCGGACTAGCGGGGGCCTACGAGCAGTACTTC | CASSAAGLAGAYEQYF
TRBJ1-1 | NA | TRBV20-1 | many | TGCAGTGCTAGTCCGGGCATGAACACTGAAGCTTTCTTT | CSASPGMNTEAFF
TRBJ2-7 | TRBD2 | TRBV3-1 | NA | TGTGCCAGCAGCCAGTCGACTAGCCGATCCTACGAGCAGTACTTC | CASSQSTSRSYEQYF
TRBJ1-1 | NA | TRBV2 | few | TGTGCCAGCAGGAGTGGGGAAGCTTTCTTT | CASRSGEAFF
TRBJ2-1 | TRBD2 | TRBV2 | NA | TGTGCCAGCAGGACCCCGGGGGGGTACAATGAGCAGTTCTTC | CASRTPGGYNEQFF
TRBJ2-7 | NA | TRBV2 | NA | TGTGCCAGCAGTGCCATTGGATCGGGACTTAGGAGCTCCTACGAGCAGTACTTC | CASSAIGSGLRSSYEQYF
TRBJ2-7 | TRBD1 | TRBV20-1 | few | TGCAGTGCCCTCAGAGGGGGCACCCCCTACGAGCAGTACTTC | CSALRGGTPYEQYF
TRBJ2-1 | NA | TRBV11-2 | NA | TGTGCCAGCAGCCAAGGGATCGGTTACAATGAGCAGTTCTTC | CASSQGIGYNEQFF
TRBJ2-1 | TRBD2 | TRBV7-3 | NA | TGTGCCAGCAGTTACAAACCTAGCGGGGGGTACAATGAGCAGTTCTTC | CASSYKPSGGYNEQFF
TRBJ2-2 | NA | TRBV7-8 | NA | TGTGCCGCACTAAGGGGGTCGGGACTAAGAATGAACACCGGGGAGCTGTTTTTT | CAALRGSGLRMNTGELFF
TRBJ2-3 | NA | TRBV11-2 | many | TGTGCCAGCAGCTTAGGAACCGGGACTGGCACAGATACGCAGTATTTT | CASSLGTGTGTDTQYF
TRBJ2-5 | TRBD1 | TRBV6-1 | many | TGTGCCAGCAGAAAACAGGGGGCACTGGAGACCCAGTACTTC | CASRKQGALETQYF
TRBJ2-5 | TRBD2 | TRBV3-1 | NA | TGTGCCAGCAGCCCGACTAGCGGCCCTGGGACCCAGTACTTC | CASSPTSGPGTQYF
TRBJ2-1 | TRBD1 | TRBV5-5 | NA | TGTGCCAGCAGCCGCGGACAGGGGAAAAATGAGCAGTTCTTC | CASSRGQGKNEQFF